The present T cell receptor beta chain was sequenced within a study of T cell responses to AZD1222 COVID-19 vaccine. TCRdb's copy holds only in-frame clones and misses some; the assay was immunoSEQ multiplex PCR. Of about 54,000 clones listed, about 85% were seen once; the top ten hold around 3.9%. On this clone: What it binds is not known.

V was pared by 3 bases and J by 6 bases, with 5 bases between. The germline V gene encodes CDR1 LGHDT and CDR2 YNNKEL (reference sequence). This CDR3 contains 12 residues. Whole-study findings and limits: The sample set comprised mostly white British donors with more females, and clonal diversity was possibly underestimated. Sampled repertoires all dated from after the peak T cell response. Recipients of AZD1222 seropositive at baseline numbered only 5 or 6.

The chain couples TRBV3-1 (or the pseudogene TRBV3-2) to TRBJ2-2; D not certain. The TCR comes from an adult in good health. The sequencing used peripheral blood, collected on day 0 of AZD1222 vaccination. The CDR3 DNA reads TGTGCCAGCAGCCAGGGCTCCGGGGAGCTGTTTTTT. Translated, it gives CASSQGSGELFF.